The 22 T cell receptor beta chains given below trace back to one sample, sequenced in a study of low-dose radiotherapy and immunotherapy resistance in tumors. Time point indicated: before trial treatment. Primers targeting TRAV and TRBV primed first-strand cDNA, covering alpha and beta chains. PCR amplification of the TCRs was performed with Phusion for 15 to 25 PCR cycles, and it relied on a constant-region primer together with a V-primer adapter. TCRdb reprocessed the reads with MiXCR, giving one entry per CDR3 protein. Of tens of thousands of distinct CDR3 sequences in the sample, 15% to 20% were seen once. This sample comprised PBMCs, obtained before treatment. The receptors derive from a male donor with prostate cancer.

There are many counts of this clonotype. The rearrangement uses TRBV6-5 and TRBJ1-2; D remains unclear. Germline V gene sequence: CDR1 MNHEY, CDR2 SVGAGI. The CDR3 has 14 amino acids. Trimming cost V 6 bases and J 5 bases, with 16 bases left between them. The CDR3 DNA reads TGTGCCAGCAGGGGCACACAAGTCCCATATGGCTACACCTTC. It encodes CASRGTQVPYGYTF.

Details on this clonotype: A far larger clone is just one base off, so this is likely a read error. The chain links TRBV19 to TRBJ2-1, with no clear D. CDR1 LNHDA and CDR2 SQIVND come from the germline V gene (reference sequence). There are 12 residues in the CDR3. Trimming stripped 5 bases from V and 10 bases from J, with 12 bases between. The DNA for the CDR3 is TGTGCCAGTAGTCCCAGCTCTACGGAGCAGTTCTTC. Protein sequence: CASSPSSTEQFF.

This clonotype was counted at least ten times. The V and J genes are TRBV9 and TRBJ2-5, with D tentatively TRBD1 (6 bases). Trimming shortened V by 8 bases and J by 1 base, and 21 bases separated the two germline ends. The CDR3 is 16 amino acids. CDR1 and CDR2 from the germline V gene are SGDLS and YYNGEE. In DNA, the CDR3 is TGTGCCAGGCCGACGGCCGGGACAAAAATCCAAGAGACCCAGTACTTC. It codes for CARPTAGTKIQETQYF.

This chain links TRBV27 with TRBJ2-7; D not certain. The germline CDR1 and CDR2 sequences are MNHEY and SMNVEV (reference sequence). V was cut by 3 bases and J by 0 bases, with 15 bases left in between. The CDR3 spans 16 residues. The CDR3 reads CASSLVPTPSSYEQYF. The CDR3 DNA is TGTGCCAGCAGTTTGGTCCCGACTCCCAGCTCCTACGAGCAGTACTTC.

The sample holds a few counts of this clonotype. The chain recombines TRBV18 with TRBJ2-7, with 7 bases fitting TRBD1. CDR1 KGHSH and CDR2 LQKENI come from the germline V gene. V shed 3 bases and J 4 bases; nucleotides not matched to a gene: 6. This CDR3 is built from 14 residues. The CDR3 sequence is CASSPEGTAYEQYF. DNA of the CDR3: TGTGCCAGCTCACCCGAGGGGACAGCTTACGAGCAGTACTTC.

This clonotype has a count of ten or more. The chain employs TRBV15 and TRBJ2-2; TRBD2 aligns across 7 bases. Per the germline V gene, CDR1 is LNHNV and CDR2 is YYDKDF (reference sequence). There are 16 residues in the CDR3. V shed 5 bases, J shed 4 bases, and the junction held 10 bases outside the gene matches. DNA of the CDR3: TGTGCCACCAGCGCGGGGGTTAGCGGGTTCACCGGGGAGCTGTTTTTT. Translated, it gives CATSAGVSGFTGELFF.

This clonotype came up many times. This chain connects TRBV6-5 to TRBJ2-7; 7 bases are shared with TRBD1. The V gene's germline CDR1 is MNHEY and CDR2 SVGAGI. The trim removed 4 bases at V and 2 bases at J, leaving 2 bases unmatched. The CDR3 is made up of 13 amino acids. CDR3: CASSFGTAYEQYF. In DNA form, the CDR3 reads TGTGCCAGCAGTTTTGGGACAGCCTACGAGCAGTACTTC.

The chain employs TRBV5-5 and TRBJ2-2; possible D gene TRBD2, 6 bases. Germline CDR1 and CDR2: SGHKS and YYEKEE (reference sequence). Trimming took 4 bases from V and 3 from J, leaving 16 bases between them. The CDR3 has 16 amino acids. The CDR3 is CASSTRGGADTGELFF. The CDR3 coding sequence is TGTGCCAGCAGCACGCGGGGCGGGGCGGACACCGGGGAGCTGTTTTTT.

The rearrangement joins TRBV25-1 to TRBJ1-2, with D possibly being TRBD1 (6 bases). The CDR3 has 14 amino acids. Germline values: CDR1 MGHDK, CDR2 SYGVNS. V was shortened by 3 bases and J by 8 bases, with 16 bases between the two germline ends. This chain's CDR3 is CASSEGYRVDGYTF. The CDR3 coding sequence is TGTGCCAGCAGTGAGGGGTACAGGGTGGACGGCTACACCTTC.

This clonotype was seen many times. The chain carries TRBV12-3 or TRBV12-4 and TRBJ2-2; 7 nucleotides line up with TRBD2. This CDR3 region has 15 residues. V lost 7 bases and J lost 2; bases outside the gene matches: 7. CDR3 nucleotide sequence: TGTGCCAGCACCACCGGGACTACTAACACCGGGGAGCTGTTTTTT. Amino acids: CASTTGTTNTGELFF.

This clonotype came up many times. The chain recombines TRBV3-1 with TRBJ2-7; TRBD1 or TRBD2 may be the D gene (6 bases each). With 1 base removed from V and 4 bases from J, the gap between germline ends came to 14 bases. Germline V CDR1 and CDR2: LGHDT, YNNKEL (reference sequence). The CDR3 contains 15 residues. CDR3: CASSQGEGGEYEQYF. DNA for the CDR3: TGTGCCAGCAGCCAAGGAGAGGGGGGAGAGTACGAGCAGTACTTC.

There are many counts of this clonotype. CDR3 loop: CASSKWTSGPLREQFF. Here the CDR3 DNA reads TGTGCCAGCAGTAAATGGACTAGCGGGCCCCTACGGGAGCAGTTCTTC. The rearrangement uses TRBV6-2 or TRBV6-3 and TRBJ2-1; 11 bases align to TRBD2. The CDR3 totals 16 residues. The V and J ends lost 5 bases and 10 bases, in that order; junction bases with no gene match: 13. From germline, CDR1 is MNHEY and CDR2 SVGEGT.

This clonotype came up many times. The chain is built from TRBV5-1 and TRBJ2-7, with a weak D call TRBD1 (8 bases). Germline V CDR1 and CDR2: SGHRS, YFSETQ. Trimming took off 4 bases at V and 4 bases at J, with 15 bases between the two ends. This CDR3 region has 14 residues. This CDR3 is CASSEAGQVYEQYF. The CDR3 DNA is TGCGCCAGCAGCGAAGCGGGACAGGTTTACGAGCAGTACTTC.

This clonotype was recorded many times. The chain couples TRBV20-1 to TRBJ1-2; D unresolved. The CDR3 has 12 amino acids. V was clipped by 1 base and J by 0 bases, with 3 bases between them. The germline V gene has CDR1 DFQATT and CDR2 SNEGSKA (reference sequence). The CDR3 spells CSARATNYGYTF. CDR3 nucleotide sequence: TGCAGTGCTAGAGCGACTAACTATGGCTACACCTTC.

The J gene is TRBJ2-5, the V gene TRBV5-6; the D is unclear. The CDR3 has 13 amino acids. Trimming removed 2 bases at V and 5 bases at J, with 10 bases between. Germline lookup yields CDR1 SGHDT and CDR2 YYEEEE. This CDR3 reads CASSFRPRETQYF. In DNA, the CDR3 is TGTGCCAGCAGCTTCCGGCCCCGGGAGACCCAGTACTTC.

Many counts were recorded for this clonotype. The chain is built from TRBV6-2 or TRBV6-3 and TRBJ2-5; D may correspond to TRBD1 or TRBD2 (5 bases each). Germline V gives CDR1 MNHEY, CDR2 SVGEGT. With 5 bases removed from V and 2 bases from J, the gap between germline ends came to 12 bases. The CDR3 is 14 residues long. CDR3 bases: TGTGCCAGCAGTACCGCCTGGGGGCAAGAGACCCAGTACTTC. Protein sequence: CASSTAWGQETQYF.

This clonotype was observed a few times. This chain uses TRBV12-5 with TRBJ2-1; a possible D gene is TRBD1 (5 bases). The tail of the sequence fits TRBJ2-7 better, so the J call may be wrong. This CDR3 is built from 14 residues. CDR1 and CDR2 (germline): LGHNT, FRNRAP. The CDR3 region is CASGLGQGFFEQYF. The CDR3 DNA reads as TGTGCTAGTGGTTTGGGGCAGGGATTTTTCGAGCAGTACTTC.

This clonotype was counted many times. The CDR3 region is CASSEVGAGGNSPLHF. CDR3 nucleotide sequence: TGTGCCAGCAGTGAAGTGGGGGCTGGTGGGAATTCACCCCTCCACTTT. The V gene is TRBV2, the J gene TRBJ1-6, with D possibly matching TRBD1 (6 bases). The CDR3 loop spans 16 amino acids. CDR1 SNHLY and CDR2 FYNNEI come from the germline V gene. V was pared by 1 base and J by 7 bases, with 14 bases between.

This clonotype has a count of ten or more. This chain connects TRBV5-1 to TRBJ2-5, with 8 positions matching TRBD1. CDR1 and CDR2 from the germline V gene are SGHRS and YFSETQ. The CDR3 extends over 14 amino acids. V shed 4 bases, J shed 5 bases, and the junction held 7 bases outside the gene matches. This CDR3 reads CASSTQQGDETQYF. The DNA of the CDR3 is TGCGCCAGCAGCACCCAACAGGGGGATGAGACCCAGTACTTC.

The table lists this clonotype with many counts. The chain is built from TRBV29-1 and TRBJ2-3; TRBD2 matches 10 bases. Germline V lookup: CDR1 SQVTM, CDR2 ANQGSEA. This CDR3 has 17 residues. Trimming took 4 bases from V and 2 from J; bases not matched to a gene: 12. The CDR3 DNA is TGCAGCGTTGTAGGTTTGGGAGCGGGGGGGATCACAGATACGCAGTATTTT. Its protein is CSVVGLGAGGITDTQYF.

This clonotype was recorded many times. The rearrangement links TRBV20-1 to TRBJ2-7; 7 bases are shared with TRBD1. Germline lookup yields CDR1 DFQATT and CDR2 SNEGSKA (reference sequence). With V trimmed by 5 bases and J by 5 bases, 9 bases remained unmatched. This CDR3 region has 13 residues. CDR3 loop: CSASFLGGDEQYF. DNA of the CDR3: TGCAGTGCTTCTTTCCTAGGGGGCGACGAGCAGTACTTC.

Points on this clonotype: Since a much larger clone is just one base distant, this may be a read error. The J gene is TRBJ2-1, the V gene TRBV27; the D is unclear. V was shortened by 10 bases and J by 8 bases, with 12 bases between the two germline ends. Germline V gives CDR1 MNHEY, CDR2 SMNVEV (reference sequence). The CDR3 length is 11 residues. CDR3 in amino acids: CATREPDEQFF. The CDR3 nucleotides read TGTGCCACCCGAGAGCCCGATGAGCAGTTCTTC.